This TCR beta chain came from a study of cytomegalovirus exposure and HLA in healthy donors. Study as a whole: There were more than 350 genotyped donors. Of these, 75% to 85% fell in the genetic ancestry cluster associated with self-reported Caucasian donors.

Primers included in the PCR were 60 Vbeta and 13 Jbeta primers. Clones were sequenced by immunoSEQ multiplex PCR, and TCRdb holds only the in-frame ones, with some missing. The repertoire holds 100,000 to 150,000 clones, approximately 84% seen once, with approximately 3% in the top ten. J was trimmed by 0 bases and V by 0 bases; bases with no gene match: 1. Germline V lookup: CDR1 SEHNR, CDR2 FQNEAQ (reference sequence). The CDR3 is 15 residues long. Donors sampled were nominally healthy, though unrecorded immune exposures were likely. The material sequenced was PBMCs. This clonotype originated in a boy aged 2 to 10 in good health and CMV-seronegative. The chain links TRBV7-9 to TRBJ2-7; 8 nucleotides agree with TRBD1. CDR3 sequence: CASSLAGQDSYEQYF. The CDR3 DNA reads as TGTGCCAGCAGCTTAGCGGGACAGGACTCCTACGAGCAGTACTTC.